In its sample, the clone carrying this T cell receptor beta chain was seen once. Repertoires were generated with immunoSEQ multiplex PCR, while TCRdb's copy carries only in-frame clones and drops some. This sample has nearly 110,000 clones, with 90% found just once. Looked up from germline, CDR1 is MNHEY and CDR2 is SMNVEV (reference sequence). After removal of 6 bases from V and 4 bases from J, the junction contained 8 bases not matched to a gene. This CDR3 is built from 14 residues. The sample comes from a study of OX40 agonist ivuxolimab in advanced cancers. The chain employs TRBV27 and TRBJ1-2, with 7 bases fitting TRBD1. This clonotype originated in an adult with an advanced solid tumor such as melanoma, head and neck, liver or kidney cancer. The material was CD4+ or CD8+ T cells sorted from blood, obtained in a trial of the OX40 agonist ivuxolimab. The CDR3 nucleotides read TGTGCCAGCAGCCGTGACAGGGCCTTCTATGGCTACACCTTC. Residues: CASSRDRAFYGYTF.